The rows below give T cell receptor beta chains drawn from one sample of a study of CD8 T cells in ankylosing spondylitis. TCRdb ran MiXCR on the 5' RACE reads and lists one entry per CDR3 protein. In the table there are 230,000 or so distinct CDR3 sequences, roughly 18% of which are singletons. The sample comprised blood, either unsorted or a sorted T cell fraction (not recorded which). The origin of the receptors is a male donor with ankylosing spondylitis or in good health (not recorded which). The CDR3 runs from the conserved cysteine through the conserved F or W. Each record gives: J gene, V gene, clone size, D gene, CDR3 DNA, CDR3 protein. A D gene is named only where the DNA matches it firmly. The size of a clone is reported for some rows only, either as once, few or many, or as a class for expanded clones.

j_gene: TRBJ2-3; v_gene: TRBV4-3; abundance: many; d_gene: .; CDR3nt: TGCGCCAGCAGCCAAGATACCTTAGCCCCAAATACGCAGTATTTT; CDR3aa: CASSQDTLAPNTQYF
j_gene: TRBJ2-7; v_gene: TRBV7-2; abundance: .; d_gene: .; CDR3nt: TGTGCCAGCAGCCTGGACCTTTCCTACGAGCAGTACTTC; CDR3aa: CASSLDLSYEQYF
j_gene: TRBJ2-5; v_gene: TRBV7-9; abundance: .; d_gene: .; CDR3nt: TGTGCCAGCAGTTCAAGCCGGGTCAGGGAAGAGACCCAGTACTTC; CDR3aa: CASSSSRVREETQYF
j_gene: TRBJ2-5; v_gene: TRBV29-1; abundance: few; d_gene: .; CDR3nt: TGCAGCGTTGAACCCACGGGAGTAGGAGAGACCCAGTACTTC; CDR3aa: CSVEPTGVGETQYF
j_gene: TRBJ2-5; v_gene: TRBV7-8; abundance: .; d_gene: TRBD2; CDR3nt: TGTGCCAGCAGCTTAGATGGCGGGAGGGCCTTTGAGACCCAGTACTTC; CDR3aa: CASSLDGGRAFETQYF
j_gene: TRBJ1-5; v_gene: TRBV20-1; abundance: few; d_gene: .; CDR3nt: TGCAGTGCCTGGACAGGCAATCAGCCCCAGCATTTT; CDR3aa: CSAWTGNQPQHF
j_gene: TRBJ2-5; v_gene: TRBV27; abundance: few; d_gene: .; CDR3nt: TGTGCCAGCAGTACCTCGGGGGATACCGGAGGGACCCAGTACTTC; CDR3aa: CASSTSGDTGGTQYF
j_gene: TRBJ2-7; v_gene: TRBV4-2; abundance: .; d_gene: .; CDR3nt: TGTGCCAGCAGCCAAGATATAAGCGGAATACAGTACTTC; CDR3aa: CASSQDISGIQYF
j_gene: TRBJ1-5; v_gene: TRBV19; abundance: .; d_gene: .; CDR3nt: TGTGCCAGTAGTATCTATGGCAATAGCAATCAGCCCCAGCATTTT; CDR3aa: CASSIYGNSNQPQHF
j_gene: TRBJ2-1; v_gene: TRBV11-1; abundance: .; d_gene: .; CDR3nt: TGTGCCAGCAGCTTCTATGAGCAGGGTAGCAATGAGCAGTTCTTC; CDR3aa: CASSFYEQGSNEQFF
j_gene: TRBJ2-1; v_gene: TRBV7-6; abundance: few; d_gene: TRBD2; CDR3nt: TGTGCCAGCAGCGACGTACTCAGCGGGAGGTCGCTTGAGCAGTTCTTC; CDR3aa: CASSDVLSGRSLEQFF
j_gene: TRBJ2-5; v_gene: TRBV4-1; abundance: .; d_gene: .; CDR3nt: TGCGCCAGCAGCCATAGAGACTTCCCCGGCTCAGAGACCCAGTACTTC; CDR3aa: CASSHRDFPGSETQYF
j_gene: TRBJ2-1; v_gene: TRBV2; abundance: few; d_gene: TRBD1; CDR3nt: TGTGCCAGTCCTCCGGGACAGTCATCTAATGAGCAGTTCTTC; CDR3aa: CASPPGQSSNEQFF
j_gene: TRBJ2-1; v_gene: TRBV9; abundance: .; d_gene: TRBD2; CDR3nt: TGTGCCAGCAGCGTAGCTGAGCGGGACGCCTACAATGAGCAGTTCTTC; CDR3aa: CASSVAERDAYNEQFF
j_gene: TRBJ2-3; v_gene: TRBV4-3; abundance: few; d_gene: .; CDR3nt: TGCGCCAGCAGCCCCCGCAGGGTCCCAGATACGCAGTATTTT; CDR3aa: CASSPRRVPDTQYF
j_gene: TRBJ2-7; v_gene: TRBV29-1; abundance: .; d_gene: .; CDR3nt: TGCAGCATTGACGCGGGCTACGAGCAGTACTTC; CDR3aa: CSIDAGYEQYF
j_gene: TRBJ2-4; v_gene: TRBV27; abundance: .; d_gene: TRBD2; CDR3nt: TGTGCCAGCAGTACCGGGACTAGCGGTAAAAACATTCAGTACTTC; CDR3aa: CASSTGTSGKNIQYF
j_gene: TRBJ2-5; v_gene: TRBV28; abundance: .; d_gene: TRBD2; CDR3nt: TGTGCCAGCAGTTTTGGGTTAGCGGGGGAACAAGAGACCCAGTACTTC; CDR3aa: CASSFGLAGEQETQYF
j_gene: TRBJ2-7; v_gene: TRBV7-8; abundance: .; d_gene: .; CDR3nt: TGTGCCAGCGGGGAGTCCTACGAGCAGTACTTC; CDR3aa: CASGESYEQYF
j_gene: TRBJ2-7; v_gene: TRBV27; abundance: .; d_gene: .; CDR3nt: TGTGCCAGCAGTCGGACAGCTTCCTACGAGCAGTACTTC; CDR3aa: CASSRTASYEQYF
j_gene: TRBJ2-7; v_gene: TRBV4-3; abundance: .; d_gene: .; CDR3nt: TGCGCCAGCAGCCCCGACAGGTCCACACCCTACGAGCAGTACTTC; CDR3aa: CASSPDRSTPYEQYF